This T cell receptor beta chain was captured in a study of Ad26.COV2.S vaccination and SARS-CoV-2 variants. Treatment defined: 15 to 20 received Ad26.COV2.S at low or high dose, single or two shots; 5 received placebo; per-sample allocation not given. The study sampled participants on day 63 after the first vaccine or placebo injection. TCRdb keeps only in-frame clones here, not all; method: immunoSEQ multiplex PCR. This table holds approximately 480,000 clones, around 88% found once. This material consisted of peripheral blood, taken in a trial of Ad26.COV2.S vaccine versus placebo. The receptor was derived from a person between 18 and 59 years old who received the Ad26.COV2.S COVID-19 vaccine or a placebo.

This CDR3 is CASSLGQGLRTDTQYF. CDR3 in DNA: TGTGCCAGCAGCTTAGGTCAGGGGCTCCGCACAGATACGCAGTATTTT. V gene TRBV11-3 combines with J gene TRBJ2-3; tentative D call: TRBD1 (6 bases). There are 16 residues in the CDR3. Germline V gene lookup returns CDR1 SGHNT and CDR2 YENEEA. The V gene lost 1 base and the J gene lost 1 base, with 12 bases spanning the gap.